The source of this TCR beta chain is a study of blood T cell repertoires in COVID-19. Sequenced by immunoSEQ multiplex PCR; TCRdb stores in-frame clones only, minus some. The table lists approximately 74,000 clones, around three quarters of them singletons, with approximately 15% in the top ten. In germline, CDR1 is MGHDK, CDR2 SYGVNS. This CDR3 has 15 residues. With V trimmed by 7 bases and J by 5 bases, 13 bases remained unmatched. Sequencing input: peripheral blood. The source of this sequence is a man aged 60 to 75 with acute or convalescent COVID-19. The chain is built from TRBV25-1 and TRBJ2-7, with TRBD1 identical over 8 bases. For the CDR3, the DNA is TGTGCCAGCACCTTGAGCGTGACAGGGGACAACGAGCAGTACTTC. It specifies CASTLSVTGDNEQYF.